This T cell receptor (beta chain) was sequenced in a study of blood T cell repertoires in COVID-19. At the level of the study: In each case, the material was cDNA or gDNA derived from T cells, B-cell-depleted T cells, or PBMCs.

The germline V gene has CDR1 SGHKS and CDR2 YYEKEE (reference sequence). The CDR3 runs to 13 residues. Trimming took 3 bases from V and 1 from J, leaving 7 bases between them. Per the authors' pipeline: Quantification of nucleated cells was approximated via reference gene primer amplification. Method: immunoSEQ multiplex PCR; TCRdb's copy keeps in-frame clones and lacks some. V and J calls plus clone size are reproduced from that table; the DNA served to infer D and trimming. Found here are just over 650,000 clones, 85% to 90% of them singletons; the top ten hold 0.2% to 0.3%. The receptor was isolated from a woman aged 18 to 35 with acute or convalescent COVID-19. The chain has TRBV5-5 and TRBJ1-1; tentatively, D is TRBD1 (5 bases). Sequencing was carried out using peripheral blood. In DNA, the CDR3 is TGTGCCAGCAGCTGGGGCCAGAACACTGAAGCTTTCTTT. Translated, it gives CASSWGQNTEAFF.